This T cell receptor beta chain was obtained from a study of identical twins. TCRdb redid the calling of the 5' RACE reads with MiXCR, one entry per CDR3 protein. Of roughly 720,000 distinct CDR3 sequences listed, over 15% are singletons. This same sample was also part of a study on T cells expressing NK-cell markers. That source notes: It was sorted CD3+CD56+NKG2C+, CD3+CD56+NKG2C- and CD3+CD56-NKG2C+ T cells that supplied the TCR beta repertoires.

The sample comprised PBMCs. The sequence derives from a woman aged 18 to 35 in good health.

CDR3 loop: CASTGDADTQYF. CDR3 coding DNA: TGTGCCAGCACGGGGGACGCGGATACGCAGTATTTT. The rearrangement links TRBV2 to TRBJ2-3; possibly TRBD2 for D (6 bases). The CDR3 length is 12 residues. Looked up from germline, CDR1 is SNHLY and CDR2 is FYNNEI. Trimming removed 7 bases at V and 6 bases at J, with 11 bases between.